Below, 12 T cell receptor beta chains from the same sample are listed, as sequenced in a study of T cell responses to AZD1222 COVID-19 vaccine. Generated by immunoSEQ multiplex PCR, the TCRdb table keeps only in-frame clones and is missing some. The sample shows about 110,000 clones, about 94% of them seen only once. The sequences come from peripheral blood, collected 28 days after the second AZD1222 dose. Receptor source: an adult who received the AZD1222 COVID-19 vaccine.

The V and J genes are TRBV27 and TRBJ1-2, with D possibly matching TRBD1 (5 bases). CDR1 is MNHEY, CDR2 SMNVEV, per germline (reference sequence). This CDR3 contains 15 residues. V lost 9 bases to trimming and J lost 3 bases, with 20 bases between them. Here the CDR3 DNA reads TGTGCCAGTCACCCTTTGAGGCAGGGAGACTATGGCTACACCTTC. Residues: CASHPLRQGDYGYTF.

V and J are TRBV27 and TRBJ2-1; D gene uncertain. Germline lookup yields CDR1 MNHEY and CDR2 SMNVEV (reference sequence). This CDR3 contains 15 residues. The germline V and J ends were trimmed by 8 bases and 0 bases, with 14 bases remaining between them. The chain's CDR3 is CASGMGTSSYNEQFF. CDR3 DNA: TGTGCCAGCGGCATGGGCACGAGCTCCTACAATGAGCAGTTCTTC.

The rearrangement links TRBV6-5 to TRBJ1-2; D remains unclear. V lost 2 bases to trimming and J lost 1 base, with 8 bases between them. CDR1 is MNHEY, CDR2 SVGAGI, per germline. CDR3 length: 14 residues. CDR3 bases: TGTGCCAGCAGTTACAGCAAGGATAACTATGGCTACACCTTC. It translates to CASSYSKDNYGYTF.

The chain recombines TRBV20-1 with TRBJ2-1, with TRBD2 as a possible D gene (5 bases). The CDR3 is made up of 11 amino acids. Trimming cost V 3 bases and J 7 bases, with 7 bases left between them. Germline V gene lookup returns CDR1 DFQATT and CDR2 SNEGSKA (reference sequence). As DNA, the CDR3 is TGCAGTGCTAGTCGGGGAAATGAGCAGTTCTTC. Translating gives CSASRGNEQFF.

The chain couples TRBV7-9 to TRBJ2-5, with a weak D call TRBD2 (5 bases). The CDR3 has 14 amino acids. Germline V gene lookup returns CDR1 SEHNR and CDR2 FQNEAQ (reference sequence). Trimming shortened V by 1 base and J by 7 bases, and 13 bases separated the two germline ends. As DNA, the CDR3 is TGTGCCAGCAGCTTAGAAGCATTAGAGGGGACCCAGTACTTC. Translation gives CASSLEALEGTQYF.

The J gene is TRBJ1-5, the V gene TRBV7-2, with 8 positions matching TRBD1. V lost 0 bases, J lost 0 bases, and 7 bases stayed unmatched. The CDR3 extends over 18 amino acids. Germline-derived CDR1 and CDR2 are SGHTA and FQGNSA. The CDR3 here is CASSLAPTGDYSNQPQHF. As DNA, the CDR3 is TGTGCCAGCAGCTTAGCCCCGACAGGGGACTATAGCAATCAGCCCCAGCATTTT.

This clone has more than one count but fewer than ten. The chain carries TRBV4-1 and TRBJ1-1; 10 positions match TRBD1. Germline V gives CDR1 MGHRA, CDR2 YSYEKL. The CDR3 extends over 13 amino acids. With 5 bases clipped from V and 4 bases from J, the junction kept 1 base outside the gene matches. In nucleotides, the CDR3 is TGCGCCAGCAGCAGGACAGGGGGCACTGAAGCTTTCTTT. Translated, it gives CASSRTGGTEAFF.

The V call is TRBV28, the J call TRBJ2-6; no clear D gene. Germline-derived CDR1 and CDR2 are MDHEN and SYDVKM. Trimming took off 6 bases at V and 0 bases at J, with 6 bases between the two ends. The CDR3 has 14 amino acids. The CDR3 is CASSLNSGANVLTF. The CDR3 nucleotides read TGTGCCAGCAGCCTCAACTCTGGGGCCAACGTCCTGACTTTC. Full variable domain (rest looked up from reference TRBV28 and TRBJ2-6): DVKVTQSSRYLVKRTGEKVFLECVQDMDHENMFWYRQDPGLGLRLIYFSYDVKMKEKGDIPEGYSVSREKKERFSLILESASTNQTSMYLCASSLNSGANVLTFGAGSRLTVL.

This chain links TRBV27 with TRBJ1-2, with D possibly TRBD1 on 5 matching bases. V lost 0 bases and J lost 8, with 19 bases in between. Germline V gene sequence: CDR1 MNHEY, CDR2 SMNVEV (reference sequence). There are 16 residues in the CDR3. As DNA, the CDR3 is TGTGCCAGCAGTTTATCGATAACAGGACGTATCGGAGGCTACACCTTC. This gives the protein CASSLSITGRIGGYTF.

The chain joins TRBV5-4 to TRBJ1-1; 9 bases map to TRBD1. The CDR3 runs 15 residues. V trimming: 3 bases; J trimming: 4 bases; junction bases outside the gene matches: 7. Germline CDR1 reads SGHNT; CDR2 reads YYREEE (reference sequence). CDR3 bases: TGTGCCAGCAGCTCCTCCGGGACAGGGTTCACTGAAGCTTTCTTT. It is translated as CASSSSGTGFTEAFF.

The chain recombines TRBV6-4 with TRBJ2-3; 7 bases map to TRBD2. Trimming at V came to 3 bases and at J to 2 bases, leaving 8 bases not matched to a gene. The CDR3 contains 16 residues. Germline assignment: CDR1 MRHNA and CDR2 SNTAGT. CDR3 in DNA: TGTGCCAGCAGTGATTCGGCGGGGGACCTCACAGATACGCAGTATTTT. The encoded protein is CASSDSAGDLTDTQYF.

The V call is TRBV13, the J call TRBJ2-7; perhaps TRBD1 as D (6 bases). Germline-derived CDR1 and CDR2 are PRHDT and FYEKMQ (reference sequence). CDR3 size: 15 residues. V shed 5 bases and J shed 1 base, with 15 bases lying between them. The CDR3 protein is CASSAYNGQSYEQYF. The CDR3 DNA reads TGTGCCAGCAGCGCTTACAACGGACAGTCCTACGAGCAGTACTTC.